The TCR beta chain under discussion was sequenced for a study of cytomegalovirus exposure and HLA in healthy donors (dated 2017 in TCRdb). For the wider study: According to a later analysis, one platform produced both the 120 validation repertoires and the 550 to 800 repertoires of the first cohort. The aim of the study was to test whether cataloging public T cell receptors could identify signatures of past pathogen exposure. High-throughput TCR immunosequencing, statistical association of individual TCRs with disease status, and machine learning were combined to predict cytomegalovirus infection status. In addition to the first cohort of hundreds of subjects, a separate validation cohort of 120 different subjects was used. Results the study describes overall, beyond this receptor: The classifier was reported to diagnose cytomegalovirus status with high specificity and sensitivity in both the original cohort and the validation cohort. All 120 or so repertoires were used to score co-occurrence in the validation cohort in a later analysis, because that analysis had no HLA typing for the cohort. In a later analysis, TCRs clustered in the first cohort were found to also tend to co-occur in the 120 or so validation repertoires, with approximately 94% of cluster scores above 0. It was suggested by the authors that the approach could potentially be generalized to other disease states and immunological phenotypes. A few of the identified cytomegalovirus-associated TCR beta chains were confirmed in vitro to be specific for cytomegalovirus antigens. In the study, 150 to 200 TCR beta chains were listed as associated with cytomegalovirus. Across donors, most TCR sequences were observed very rarely, whereas some public TCRs were present in many individuals.

Separate from the roughly 650-subject first cohort, the validation cohort of 90 to 150 subjects was the group to which the donors belonged. Note on this clone: The antigen it recognizes is unknown. No base quality values were provided; no much bigger clone lies one nucleotide off.

The CDR3 goes from the cysteine to the phenylalanine over 16 residues. Only the CDR3 DNA stays, 48 bases, in frame from base 1. V and J are trimmed by 4 bases and 3 bases, and the gene matches miss 11 bases of the junction. As encoded in the germline V gene, CDR1 is SGHRS while CDR2 is YFSETQ. The library came from the immunoSEQ multiplex PCR assay. For the original study's pipeline: A statistical classification framework was built for diagnosing cytomegalovirus status from the catalog of TCR beta chain sequences. Sourced from immuneACCESS, this table was stored by TCRdb with only in-frame sequences that have V and J called. A share of the clones is absent; for the studies checked, an unresolved V gene accounts for under half, and the remainder has no known explanation. That table supplies the V and J calls and clone size; D and trimming were determined from the DNA. This sample is represented by around 130,000 clones; over 85% of them were singletons. About 3.7% of the sample belongs to the ten largest clones.

The sequenced sample was PBMCs. The chain uses TRBV5-1 and TRBJ2-7; TRBD1 aligns with 9 central bases. The clonotype comes from a man aged 25-45 years in good health and CMV-seronegative. DNA sequence: TGCGCCAGCAGCGATCAAAGCGGGACAGGGAACTACGAGCAGTACTTC. Translated, it reads CASSDQSGTGNYEQYF. The variable domain in full, with residues beyond the CDR3 obtained from the reference TRBV5-1 and TRBJ2-7 genes, is KAGVTQTPRYLIKTRGQQVTLSCSPISGHRSVSWYQQTPGQGLQFLFEYFSETQRNKGNFPGRFSGRQFSNSRSEMNVSTLELGDSALYLCASSDQSGTGNYEQYFGPGTRLTVT.